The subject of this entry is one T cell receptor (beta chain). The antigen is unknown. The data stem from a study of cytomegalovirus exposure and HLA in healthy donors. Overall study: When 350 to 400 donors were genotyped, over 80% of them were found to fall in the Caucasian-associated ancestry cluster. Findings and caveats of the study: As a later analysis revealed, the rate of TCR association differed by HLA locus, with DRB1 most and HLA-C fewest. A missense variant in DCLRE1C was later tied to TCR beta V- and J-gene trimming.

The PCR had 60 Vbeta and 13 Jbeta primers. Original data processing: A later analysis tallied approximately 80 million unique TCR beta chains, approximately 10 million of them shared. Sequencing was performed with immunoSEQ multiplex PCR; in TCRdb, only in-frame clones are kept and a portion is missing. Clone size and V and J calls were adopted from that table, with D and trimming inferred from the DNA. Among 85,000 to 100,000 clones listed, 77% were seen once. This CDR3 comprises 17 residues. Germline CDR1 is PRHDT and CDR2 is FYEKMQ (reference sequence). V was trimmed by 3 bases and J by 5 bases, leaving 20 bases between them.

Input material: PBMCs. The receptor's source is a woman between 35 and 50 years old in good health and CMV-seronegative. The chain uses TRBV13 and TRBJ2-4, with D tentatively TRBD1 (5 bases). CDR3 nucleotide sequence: TGTGCCAGCAGCTTTACTTTAGGGGTCATCCACGAAAACATTCAGTACTTC. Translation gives CASSFTLGVIHENIQYF.